A selection of T cell receptor beta chains follows, all from one sample in a study of Ad26.COV2.S vaccination and SARS-CoV-2 variants. Method: immunoSEQ multiplex PCR; TCRdb's copy keeps in-frame clones and lacks some. The repertoire holds about 350,000 clones, with about 86% as singletons. The sequences come from peripheral blood, collected in a trial of Ad26.COV2.S vaccine versus placebo. Source of these receptors: a person aged 18-65 years who received the Ad26.COV2.S COVID-19 vaccine or a placebo. Each CDR3 is given with its conserved first and last residue. The order of the fields is D gene, clone size, V gene, J gene, CDR3 protein, CDR3 DNA. A D gene is named only where the DNA matches it firmly. Where a row states a size, it is once, few, many or the class of an expanded clone; other rows omit it.

D: .
size: .
V: TRBV30
J: TRBJ1-3
CDR3: CAWSVLHEVRYF
DNA: TGTGCCTGGAGTGTGCTCCACGAGGTTCGTTATTTT

D: .
size: few
V: TRBV5-6
J: TRBJ1-3
CDR3: CASSLVGGNTIYF
DNA: TGTGCCAGCAGCTTGGTCGGAGGAAACACCATATATTTT

D: TRBD2
size: few
V: TRBV7-3
J: TRBJ2-1
CDR3: CASSHSPGLAGDNEQFF
DNA: TGTGCCAGCAGCCATTCTCCGGGACTAGCGGGGGACAATGAGCAGTTCTTC

D: TRBD1
size: .
V: TRBV6-5
J: TRBJ2-7
CDR3: CAGTGGSSYEQYF
DNA: TGTGCCGGAACAGGGGGCTCCTCCTACGAGCAGTACTTC

D: TRBD2
size: .
V: TRBV5-1
J: TRBJ2-1
CDR3: CASSTGGRGPYNEQFF
DNA: TGCGCCAGCAGCACCGGCGGGAGGGGGCCCTACAATGAGCAGTTCTTC

D: .
size: .
V: TRBV24-1
J: TRBJ1-2
CDR3: CATSDWDSSYGYTF
DNA: TGTGCCACCAGTGACTGGGACTCTAGCTATGGCTACACCTTC

D: TRBD2
size: .
V: TRBV30
J: TRBJ2-5
CDR3: CAWIPPGPRGAQYF
DNA: TGTGCCTGGATACCTCCGGGCCCGCGGGGGGCCCAGTACTTC

D: .
size: .
V: TRBV4-1
J: TRBJ2-1
CDR3: CASSHVGRDHNEQFF
DNA: TGCGCCAGCAGCCACGTGGGCAGGGACCACAATGAGCAGTTCTTC

D: TRBD1
size: .
V: TRBV19
J: TRBJ2-7
CDR3: CASSPGTGGYEQYF
DNA: TGTGCCAGTAGTCCAGGGACAGGGGGCTACGAGCAGTACTTC

D: .
size: few
V: TRBV30
J: TRBJ1-1
CDR3: CATLGGDNTEAFF
DNA: TGTGCCACCCTCGGAGGGGATAACACTGAAGCTTTCTTT

D: .
size: .
V: TRBV7-9
J: TRBJ1-1
CDR3: CASSAIEAFF
DNA: TGTGCCAGCAGCGCTATTGAAGCTTTCTTT

D: TRBD1
size: .
V: TRBV28
J: TRBJ1-4
CDR3: CASNKPPGQGYEKLFF
DNA: TGTGCCAGCAACAAACCCCCGGGACAGGGGTATGAAAAACTGTTTTTT